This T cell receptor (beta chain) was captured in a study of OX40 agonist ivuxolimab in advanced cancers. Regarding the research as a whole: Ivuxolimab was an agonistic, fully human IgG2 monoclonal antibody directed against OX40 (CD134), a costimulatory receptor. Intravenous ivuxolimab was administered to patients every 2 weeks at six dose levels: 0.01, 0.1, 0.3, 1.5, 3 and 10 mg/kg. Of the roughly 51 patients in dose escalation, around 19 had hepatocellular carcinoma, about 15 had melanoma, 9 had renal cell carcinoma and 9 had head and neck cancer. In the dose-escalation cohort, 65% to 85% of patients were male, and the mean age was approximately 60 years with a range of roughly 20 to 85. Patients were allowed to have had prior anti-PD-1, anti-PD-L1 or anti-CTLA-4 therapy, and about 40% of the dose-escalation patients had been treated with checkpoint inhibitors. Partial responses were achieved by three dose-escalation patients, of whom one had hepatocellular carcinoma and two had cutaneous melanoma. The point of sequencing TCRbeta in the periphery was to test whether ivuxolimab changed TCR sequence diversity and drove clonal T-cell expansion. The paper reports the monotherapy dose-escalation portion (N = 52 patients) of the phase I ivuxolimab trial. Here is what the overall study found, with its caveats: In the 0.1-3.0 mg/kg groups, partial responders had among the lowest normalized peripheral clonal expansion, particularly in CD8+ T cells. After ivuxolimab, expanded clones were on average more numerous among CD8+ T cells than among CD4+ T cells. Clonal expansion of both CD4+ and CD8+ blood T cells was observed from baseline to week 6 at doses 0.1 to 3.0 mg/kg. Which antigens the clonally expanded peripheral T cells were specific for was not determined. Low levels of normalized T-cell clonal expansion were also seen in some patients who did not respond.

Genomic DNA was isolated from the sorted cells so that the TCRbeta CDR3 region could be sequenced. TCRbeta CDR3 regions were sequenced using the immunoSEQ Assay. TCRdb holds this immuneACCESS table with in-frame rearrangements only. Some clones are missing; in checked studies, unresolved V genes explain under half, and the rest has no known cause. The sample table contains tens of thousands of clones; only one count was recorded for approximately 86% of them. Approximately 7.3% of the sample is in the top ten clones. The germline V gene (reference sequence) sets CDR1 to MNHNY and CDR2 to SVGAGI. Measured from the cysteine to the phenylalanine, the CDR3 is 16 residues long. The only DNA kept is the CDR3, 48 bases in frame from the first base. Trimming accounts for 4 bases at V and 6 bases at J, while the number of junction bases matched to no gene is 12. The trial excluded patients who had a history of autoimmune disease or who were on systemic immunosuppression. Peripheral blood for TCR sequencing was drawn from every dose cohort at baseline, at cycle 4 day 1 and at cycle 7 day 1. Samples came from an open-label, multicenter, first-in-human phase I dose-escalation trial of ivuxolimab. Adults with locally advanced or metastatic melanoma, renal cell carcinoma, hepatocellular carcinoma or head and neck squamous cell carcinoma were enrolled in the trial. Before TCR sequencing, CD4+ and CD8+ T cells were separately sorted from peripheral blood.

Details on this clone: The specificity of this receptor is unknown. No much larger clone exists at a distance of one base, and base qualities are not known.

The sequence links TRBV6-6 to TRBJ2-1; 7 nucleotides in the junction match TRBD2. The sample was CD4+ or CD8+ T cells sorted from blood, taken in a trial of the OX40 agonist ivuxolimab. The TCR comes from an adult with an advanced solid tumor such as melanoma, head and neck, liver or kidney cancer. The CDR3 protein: CASSFQGGGMGNEQFF. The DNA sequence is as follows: TGTGCCAGCAGTTTTCAGGGCGGGGGAATGGGCAATGAGCAGTTCTTC.